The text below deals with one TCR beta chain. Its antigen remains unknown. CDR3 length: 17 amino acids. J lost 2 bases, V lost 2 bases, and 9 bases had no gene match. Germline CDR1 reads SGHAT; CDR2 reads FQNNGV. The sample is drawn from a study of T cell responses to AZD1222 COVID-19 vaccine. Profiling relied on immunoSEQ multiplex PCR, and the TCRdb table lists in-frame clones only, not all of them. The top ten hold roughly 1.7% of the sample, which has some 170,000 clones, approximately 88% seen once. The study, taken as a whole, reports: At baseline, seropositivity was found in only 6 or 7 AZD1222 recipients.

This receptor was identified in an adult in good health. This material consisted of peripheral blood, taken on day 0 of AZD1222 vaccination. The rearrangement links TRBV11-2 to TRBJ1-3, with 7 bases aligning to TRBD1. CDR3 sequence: CASSLRTQTGAGNTIYF. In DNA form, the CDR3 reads TGTGCCAGCAGCTTAAGGACCCAAACAGGGGCTGGAAACACCATATATTTT.